This T cell receptor beta chain stems from a study of blood T cell repertoires in COVID-19. Sequenced by immunoSEQ multiplex PCR; TCRdb stores in-frame clones only, minus some. Among about 120,000 clones listed, approximately 82% were seen once. Germline assignment: CDR1 LNHDA and CDR2 SQIVND (reference sequence). The trim removed 9 bases at V and 1 base at J, leaving 3 bases unmatched. The CDR3 loop spans 13 amino acids. This receptor was identified in a man between 65 and 79 years old with active or convalescent COVID-19. Specimen: peripheral blood. This chain connects TRBV19 to TRBJ2-1; 7 bases align to TRBD1. Here the CDR3 reads CASGQESYNEQFF. The CDR3 region has the DNA TGTGCCAGCGGACAGGAATCCTACAATGAGCAGTTCTTC.